The present entry profiles one TCR beta chain with its context. Its antigen has not been determined. No much larger clone exists at a distance of one base, and base qualities are not known. This entry belongs to a study of cytomegalovirus exposure and HLA in healthy donors (dated by TCRdb to between 2016 and 2019). At the level of the whole study: According to an earlier analysis of around 600 of the donors, about 190 million T cells yielded some 120 million unique TCR beta sequences and about 300 Gb of sequence data. To study patterns of TCR occurrence, a later analysis re-analyzed previously published TCR beta repertoires from more than 550 donors and added high-resolution HLA genotyping. About 330 gigabases of sequencing data and approximately 92 million unique TCR sequences made up an early release that covered 500 to 650 HLA-typed donors. To predict cytomegalovirus infection status, the study combined high-throughput TCR immunosequencing, statistical association of individual TCRs with disease status, and machine learning. The T cell repertoires of under 750 subjects were profiled by immunosequencing and related to cytomegalovirus serostatus. The number of typed donors differed by locus: about 620-630 for A, B, C, DRB1 and DQB1; approximately 520 for DQA1; 600 to 610 for DPA1; and about 450 for DPB1. Class I and class II HLA loci were covered by the typing at four-digit resolution. Because of strong linkage in the cohort, four to six DR-DQ haplotypes were treated as single units for association and clustering. Of the roughly 400 genotyped donors, 75% to 85% were placed in the genetic ancestry cluster associated with self-reported Caucasian donors. Every repertoire in the discovery cohort had been generated on one and the same sequencing platform. A later genetic analysis took genome-wide SNP genotypes for about 65% of the 666 donors and used that subset as a discovery cohort. The later analysis used no new phenotypic data to find candidate immune exposures, relying instead on TCR beta sequences and their occurrence across donors. Across approximately 420 genotyped donors of the cohort, an average of approximately 200,000 unique TCR beta nucleotide sequences per donor were sequenced, and approximately 17% of those sequences were non-productive. Alongside the repertoire data, information on donor age, sex, ethnicity and CMV serostatus was compiled. Along with the approximately 700-subject first cohort, a separate validation cohort of over a hundred different subjects was used. An earlier analysis of 450 to 750 of the donors used high-throughput TCR beta sequencing to judge whether each TCR beta V gene segment behaved as functional or pseudogenic. The study aimed to test whether signatures of past pathogen exposure could be identified by cataloging public T cell receptors. Beyond this particular receptor, the publication reports: V-gene and J-gene trimming of TCR beta chains was associated with a missense DCLRE1C variant in a later genetic analysis, and the association was replicated in an independent cohort. Because counts were too low, roughly 17 rarely observed V segments, including chromosome 9 orphons, were left out of the earlier analysis of 587 of the donors. A further reported finding was that TCR beta sequences accurately predicted the HLA-A and HLA-B alleles for most subjects in the first cohort. Cytomegalovirus status was reported to be diagnosed by the classifier with high specificity and sensitivity in both the original and validation cohorts. A later genetic analysis reported fewer N-insertions in productive TCRs among donors in an Asian-associated ancestry cluster than the roughly 690-donor mean. The 87-base-pair reads could not distinguish some IMGT-functional V segments, including TRBV6-2 and TRBV6-3, so those segments were excluded. A few of the identified cytomegalovirus-associated TCR beta chains were confirmed in vitro to be specific for cytomegalovirus antigens. Only TCR beta chains were sequenced in this cohort, and the absence of alpha or paired-chain data limited detectable features. The presence/absence analyses assumed that sequencing depth was roughly uniform across donors, and that assumption may not be true. At a false discovery rate of 0.05, a later analysis linked under 20,000 TCR beta sequences to specific HLA alleles. In a later analysis, the rate of TCR association differed among HLA loci, with DRB1 alleles having the most associated TCRs and HLA-C alleles having the fewest. In a later analysis, HLA-associated TCR beta chains showed more clonal expansion and lower generation probabilities than non-associated chains that were equally common. According to a later analysis, parvovirus B19, influenza, CMV and Epstein-Barr virus appeared linked to several top co-occurrence clusters. According to a later analysis, most CMV-associated TCR beta chains appeared to be HLA-restricted, and the HLA associations seemed to be driven largely by CMV exposure. It was suggested by the authors that the approach could potentially be generalized to other disease states and immunological phenotypes. A cluster of highly shared sequence variants was judged likely to represent a technical artifact of the sequencing pipeline. While some public TCRs were present in many individuals, most TCR sequences turned up only very rarely across donors. When HLA alleles, especially DR and DQ, strongly co-occurred, attributing TCR associations to individual alleles was difficult. The study listed over 150 TCR beta chains as associated with cytomegalovirus. Linkage disequilibrium might explain the correlated functional status among segregating V segments, but an unknown experimental factor could not be excluded. Because some donors lacked HLA typing at each locus, the association tests relied only on the typed subset. Broadly in line with IMGT annotations, most TCR beta V segments showed up in productive rearrangements about 90% or about 30% of the time in an earlier analysis of some 590 of the donors. Immune exposure information for the cohort was limited to CMV serostatus.

The cohort was made up of under 800 healthy bone marrow donors. At the time of sampling, all cohort members were nominally healthy, though unrecorded immune exposures were likely present. The donor was CMV seronegative and belonged to the group of 350 or so seronegative cohort members. Every donor gave a peripheral blood sample, and the peripheral blood mononuclear cells from that sample were used for TCR beta sequencing. Genomic DNA was extracted from the blood cell samples with the Qiagen DNeasy Blood Extraction Kit. Based on the germline V gene (reference sequence), the CDR1 and CDR2 sequences are MNHNY and SVGAGI. Trimming leaves V shorter by 4 bases and J shorter by 3 bases, with the junction holding 4 bases beyond the gene matches. The CDR3 numbers 15 residues from cysteine through phenylalanine. Only the CDR3 part of the read is kept: 45 bases, read in frame from the first base. Library method: the immunoSEQ multiplex PCR assay. A mixture of 60 forward primers for TCR Vbeta segments and 13 reverse primers for TCR Jbeta segments was used in the multiplex PCR. Amplification of the CDR3 region of rearranged TCR beta genes was performed with a multiplex PCR assay on genomic DNA. The Illumina HiSeq System was used to sequence the amplified TCR beta libraries as 87-base-pair reads. Under the source paper's analysis protocol: A later analysis counted tens of millions of unique TCR beta chains across the 670 or so repertoires, and some 11 million of these chains were shared by at least two donors. Raw reads were error-corrected and collapsed into unique sequences by a nearest-neighbor algorithm in which closely related sequences were merged to remove PCR and sequencing errors. Alignment of CDR3 sequences to IMGT reference sequences was used to assign V, D and J gene segments. For a sequence to be retained, a match of at least six nucleotides to both a V gene segment and a J gene segment was required. Rearrangements were classified as productive when the CDR3 lacked stop codons and remained in frame with V and J, and all other rearrangements were classified as non-productive. CDR3 was defined by IMGT convention, running from the second conserved V-encoded cysteine to the conserved J-encoded phenylalanine. The earlier analysis of approximately 590 of the donors excluded any sequence lacking an unambiguous match to a single V gene segment. An earlier analysis of about 600 of the donors called V segments functional above 56.7% productive rearrangements and segregating when the between-donor standard deviation exceeded 5%. A statistical classification framework was built for diagnosing cytomegalovirus status from the catalog of TCR beta chain sequences. In a later analysis, TCR nucleotide sequences were compared against IMGT/GENE-DB human TR gene sequences so that V and J genes could be assigned. Using the TCRdist pipeline, a later analysis assigned CDR3 sequences along with most-parsimonious VDJ recombination scenarios. In a later analysis, every TCR beta chain was defined by the combination of its CDR3 amino acid sequence and its V-gene family, and reads without a unique V-gene family were dropped. To address suspected cross-contamination and a sequencing artifact, a later analysis removed approximately 590 highly shared, low-generation-probability nucleotide sequences. In a later analysis, a clonal expansion index for each public chain was calculated from normalized within-repertoire ranks of inferred template counts. In a later analysis, generation probabilities were computed using a VDJ recombination model fitted to out-of-frame rearrangements, and the results were checked against IGoR. A later analysis scored TCR-TCR, TCR-HLA and TCR-CMV co-occurrence with hypergeometric tests, applying a repertoire-size bias correction to TCR pairs. A later analysis estimated false discovery rates by permuting HLA or CMV assignments 20 times. In a later analysis, co-occurring TCRs were grouped using DBSCAN, with TCRdist sequence similarity added in when clustering inside HLA-allele-positive subsets. For co-occurrence clustering, repertoires with fewer than 30,000 or more than 120,000 public chains were excluded, along with four or five repertoires with anomalous nucleotide sharing. TCRdb obtained this table from immuneACCESS and retained in-frame rearrangements with V and J assigned. These tables miss some clones; where compared with another copy, unresolved V genes account for less than half of the shortfall, and the remainder is unexplained. From that table come the V and J calls and clone size; the DNA was used to work out D and trimming. This sample is represented by about 61,000 clones; over 75% of them were singletons. Of the sample, about 1.5% falls within the top ten clones.

The sample was PBMCs. The chain joins TRBV6-6 to TRBJ1-1, with TRBD1 matching 11 junction bases. This sequence was found in a man between 18 and 35 years old in good health and CMV-seronegative. The CDR3 loop reads CASSFSGQGDTEAFF. The sequenced DNA is TGTGCCAGCAGTTTCTCGGGACAGGGGGACACTGAAGCTTTCTTT.